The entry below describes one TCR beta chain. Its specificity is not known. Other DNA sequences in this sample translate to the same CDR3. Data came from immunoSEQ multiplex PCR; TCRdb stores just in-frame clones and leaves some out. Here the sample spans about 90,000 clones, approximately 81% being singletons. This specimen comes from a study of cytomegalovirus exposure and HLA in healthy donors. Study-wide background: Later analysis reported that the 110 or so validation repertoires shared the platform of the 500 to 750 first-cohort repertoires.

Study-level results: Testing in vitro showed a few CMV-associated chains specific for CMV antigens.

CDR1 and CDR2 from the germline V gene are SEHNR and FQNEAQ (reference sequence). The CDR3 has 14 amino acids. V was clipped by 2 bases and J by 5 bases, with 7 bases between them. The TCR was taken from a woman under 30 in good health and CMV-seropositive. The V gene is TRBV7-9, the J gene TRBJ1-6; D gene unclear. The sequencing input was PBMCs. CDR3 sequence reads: CASSLTGNNSPLHF. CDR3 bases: TGTGCCAGCAGCTTAACGGGGAATAATTCACCCCTCCACTTT.